This T cell receptor beta chain is drawn from a study of identical twins' blood T cells. This clonotype was observed a few times. The antigen is undetermined. Trimming removed 2 bases from V and 6 bases from J, with 13 bases in between. The CDR3 totals 15 residues. CDR1 is MNHNY and CDR2 is SVGAGI in the germline V gene (reference sequence). Using its own MiXCR run on the 5' RACE reads, TCRdb lists one record per CDR3 protein. The sample includes 350,000 to 450,000 distinct CDR3 sequences, 28% of them seen just once. Study conclusions and caveats: Shared environment remains a possible cause of twin similarity. Abundant TCRbeta CDR3s overlapped more between twins than with unrelated donors.

The clonotype was recovered from a woman aged 18-55 years in good health. V and J are TRBV6-6 and TRBJ2-2; D possibly corresponds to TRBD2 (5 bases). The source material was PBMCs. The CDR3 is CASSYRALASGELFF. The CDR3 nucleotides are TGTGCCAGCAGTTACCGCGCCTTAGCGTCCGGGGAGCTGTTTTTT.